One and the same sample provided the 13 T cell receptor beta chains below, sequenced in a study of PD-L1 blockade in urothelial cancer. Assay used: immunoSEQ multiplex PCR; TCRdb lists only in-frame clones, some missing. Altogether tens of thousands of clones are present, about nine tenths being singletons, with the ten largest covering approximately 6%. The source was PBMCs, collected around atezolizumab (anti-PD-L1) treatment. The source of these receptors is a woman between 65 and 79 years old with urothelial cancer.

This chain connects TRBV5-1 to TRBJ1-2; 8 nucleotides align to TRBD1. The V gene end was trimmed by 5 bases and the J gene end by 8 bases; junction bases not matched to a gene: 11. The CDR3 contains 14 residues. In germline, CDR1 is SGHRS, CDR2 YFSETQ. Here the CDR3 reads CASSRRTGGDGYTF. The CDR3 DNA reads TGCGCCAGCAGTCGGCGAACAGGGGGGGACGGCTACACCTTC.

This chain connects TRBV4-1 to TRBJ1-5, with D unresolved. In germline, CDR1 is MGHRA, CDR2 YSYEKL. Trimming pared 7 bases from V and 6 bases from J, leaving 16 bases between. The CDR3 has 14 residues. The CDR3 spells CASTTWAAGQPQHF. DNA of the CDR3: TGCGCCAGCACCACGTGGGCCGCAGGTCAGCCCCAGCATTTT.

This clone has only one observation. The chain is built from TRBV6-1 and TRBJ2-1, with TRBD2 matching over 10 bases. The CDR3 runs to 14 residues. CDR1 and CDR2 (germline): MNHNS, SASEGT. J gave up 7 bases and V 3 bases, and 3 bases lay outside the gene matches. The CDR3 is CASSEASGSNEQFF. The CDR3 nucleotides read TGTGCCAGCAGTGAGGCTAGCGGGAGTAATGAGCAGTTCTTC.

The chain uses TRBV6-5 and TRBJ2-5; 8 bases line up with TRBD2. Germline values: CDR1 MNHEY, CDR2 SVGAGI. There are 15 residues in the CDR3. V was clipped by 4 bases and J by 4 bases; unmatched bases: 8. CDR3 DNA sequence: TGTGCCAGCAGTTTAAGCGGGAGCTTGTCAGAGACCCAGTACTTC. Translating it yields CASSLSGSLSETQYF.

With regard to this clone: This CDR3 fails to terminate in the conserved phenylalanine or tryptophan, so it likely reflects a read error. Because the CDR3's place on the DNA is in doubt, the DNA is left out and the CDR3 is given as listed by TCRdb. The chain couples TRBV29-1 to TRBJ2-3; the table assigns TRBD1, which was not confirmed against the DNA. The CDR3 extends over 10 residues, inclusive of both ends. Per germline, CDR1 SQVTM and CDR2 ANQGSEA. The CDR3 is CSVEIGTPVL.

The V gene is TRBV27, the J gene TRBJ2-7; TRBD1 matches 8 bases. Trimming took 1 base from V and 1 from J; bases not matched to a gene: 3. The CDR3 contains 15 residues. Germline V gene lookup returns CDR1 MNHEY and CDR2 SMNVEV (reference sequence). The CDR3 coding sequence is TGTGCCAGCAGTTTATTTGGGACAGGTTCCTACGAGCAGTACTTC. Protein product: CASSLFGTGSYEQYF.

The CDR3 spells CASSPTGEVTEAFF. The DNA of the CDR3 is TGTGCCAGTAGTCCAACAGGGGAGGTAACTGAAGCTTTCTTT. The V call is TRBV19, the J call TRBJ1-1; 7 nucleotides agree with TRBD1. The CDR3 is 14 residues long. Germline assignment: CDR1 LNHDA and CDR2 SQIVND (reference sequence). Unmatched junction bases numbered 8, after V lost 5 bases and J lost 5 bases.

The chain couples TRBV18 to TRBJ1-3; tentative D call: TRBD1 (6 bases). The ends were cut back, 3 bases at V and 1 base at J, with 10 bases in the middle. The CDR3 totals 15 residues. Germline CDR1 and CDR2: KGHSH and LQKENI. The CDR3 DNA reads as TGTGCCAGCTCACCGCCCACAGGGTCTGGAAACACCATATATTTT. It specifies CASSPPTGSGNTIYF.

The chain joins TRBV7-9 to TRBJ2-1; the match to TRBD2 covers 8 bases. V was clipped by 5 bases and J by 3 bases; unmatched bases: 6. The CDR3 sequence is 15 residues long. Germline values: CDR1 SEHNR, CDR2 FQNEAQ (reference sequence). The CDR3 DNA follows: TGTGCCAGCAGCGTGGGCGGGGGGATCTACAATGAGCAGTTCTTC. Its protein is CASSVGGGIYNEQFF. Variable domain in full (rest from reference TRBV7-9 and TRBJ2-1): DTGVSQNPRHKITKRGQNVTFRCDPISEHNRLYWYRQTLGQGPEFLTYFQNEAQLEKSRLLSDRFSAERPKGSFSTLEIQRTEQGDSAMYLCASSVGGGIYNEQFFGPGTRLTVL.

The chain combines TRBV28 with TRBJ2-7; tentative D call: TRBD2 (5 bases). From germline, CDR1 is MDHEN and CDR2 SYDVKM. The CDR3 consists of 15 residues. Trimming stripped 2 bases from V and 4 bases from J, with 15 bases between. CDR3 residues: CASSLTWTGWYEQYF. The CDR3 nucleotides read TGTGCCAGCAGTTTAACGTGGACTGGATGGTACGAGCAGTACTTC.

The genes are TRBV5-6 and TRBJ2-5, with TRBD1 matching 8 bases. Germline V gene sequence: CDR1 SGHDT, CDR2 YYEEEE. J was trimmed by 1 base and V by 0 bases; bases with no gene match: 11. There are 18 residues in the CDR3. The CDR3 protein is CASSLDWRQGKVQETQYF. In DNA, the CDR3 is TGTGCCAGCAGCTTGGATTGGAGACAGGGGAAGGTCCAAGAGACCCAGTACTTC. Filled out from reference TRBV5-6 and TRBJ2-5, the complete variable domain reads DAGVTQSPTHLIKTRGQQVTLRCSPKSGHDTVSWYQQALGQGPQFIFQYYEEEERQRGNFPDRFSGHQFPNYSSELNVNALLLGDSALYLCASSLDWRQGKVQETQYFGPGTRLLVL.

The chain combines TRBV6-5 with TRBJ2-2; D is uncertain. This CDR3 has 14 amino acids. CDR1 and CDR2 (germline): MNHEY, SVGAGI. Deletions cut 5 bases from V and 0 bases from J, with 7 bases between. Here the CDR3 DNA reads TGTGCCAGCAGTAATAGAGCGAACACCGGGGAGCTGTTTTTT. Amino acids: CASSNRANTGELFF.

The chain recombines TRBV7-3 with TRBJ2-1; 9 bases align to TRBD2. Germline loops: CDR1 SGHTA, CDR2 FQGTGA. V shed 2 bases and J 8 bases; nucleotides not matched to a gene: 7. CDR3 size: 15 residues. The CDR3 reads CASSLEAGGIDEQFF. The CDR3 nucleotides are TGTGCCAGCAGCTTAGAAGCGGGAGGAATAGATGAGCAGTTCTTC.